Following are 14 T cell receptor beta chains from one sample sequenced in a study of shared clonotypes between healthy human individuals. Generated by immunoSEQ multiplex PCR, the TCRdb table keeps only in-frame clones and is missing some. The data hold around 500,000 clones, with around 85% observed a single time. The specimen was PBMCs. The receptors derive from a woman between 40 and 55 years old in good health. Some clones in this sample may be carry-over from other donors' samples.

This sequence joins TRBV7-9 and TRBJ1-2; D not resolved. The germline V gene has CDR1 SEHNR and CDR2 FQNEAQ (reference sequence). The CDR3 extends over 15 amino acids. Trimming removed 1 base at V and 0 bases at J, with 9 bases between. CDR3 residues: CASSLGQTPNYGYTF. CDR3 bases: TGTGCCAGCAGCTTAGGTCAGACACCTAACTATGGCTACACCTTC. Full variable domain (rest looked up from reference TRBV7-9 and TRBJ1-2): DTGVSQNPRHKITKRGQNVTFRCDPISEHNRLYWYRQTLGQGPEFLTYFQNEAQLEKSRLLSDRFSAERPKGSFSTLEIQRTEQGDSAMYLCASSLGQTPNYGYTFGSGTRLTVV.

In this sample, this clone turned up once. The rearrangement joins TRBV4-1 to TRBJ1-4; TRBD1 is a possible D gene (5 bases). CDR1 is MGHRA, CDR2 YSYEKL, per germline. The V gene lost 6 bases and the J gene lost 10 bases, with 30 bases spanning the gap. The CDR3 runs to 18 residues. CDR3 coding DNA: TGCGCCAGCAGGACAACGAAAGGAGGCAGGGTAAAGTTAGGAAAACTGTTTTTT. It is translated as CASRTTKGGRVKLGKLFF.

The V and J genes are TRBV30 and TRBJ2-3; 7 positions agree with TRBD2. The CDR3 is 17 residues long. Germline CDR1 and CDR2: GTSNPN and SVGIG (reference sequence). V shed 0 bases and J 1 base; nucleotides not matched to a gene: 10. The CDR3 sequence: CAWSVRRTSLGTDTQYF. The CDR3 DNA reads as TGTGCCTGGAGTGTACGACGGACTAGTCTGGGCACAGATACGCAGTATTTT.

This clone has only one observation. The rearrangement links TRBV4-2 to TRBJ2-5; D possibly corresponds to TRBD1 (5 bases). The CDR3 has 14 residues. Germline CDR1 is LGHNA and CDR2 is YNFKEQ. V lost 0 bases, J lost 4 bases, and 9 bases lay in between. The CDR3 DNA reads TGTGCCAGCAGCCAAGATCCAGGGTCAGAGACCCAGTACTTC. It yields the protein CASSQDPGSETQYF.

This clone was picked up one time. CDR3 sequence (DNA): TGTGCCAGCACTAGGGGGGACTCGAGCTCCTACGAGCAGTACTTC. Protein sequence: CASTRGDSSSYEQYF. The chain recombines TRBV19 with TRBJ2-7, with D perhaps matching TRBD1 or TRBD2 (6 bases each). CDR1 and CDR2 (germline): LNHDA, SQIVND (reference sequence). This CDR3 comprises 15 residues. The V end was cut by 9 bases, the J end by 0 bases, with 18 bases between. Full variable domain (remainder filled in from reference TRBV19 and TRBJ2-7): DGGITQSPKYLFRKEGQNVTLSCEQNLNHDAMYWYRQDPGQGLRLIYYSQIVNDFQKGDIAEGYSVSREKKESFPLTVTSAQKNPTAFYLCASTRGDSSSYEQYFGPGTRLTVT.

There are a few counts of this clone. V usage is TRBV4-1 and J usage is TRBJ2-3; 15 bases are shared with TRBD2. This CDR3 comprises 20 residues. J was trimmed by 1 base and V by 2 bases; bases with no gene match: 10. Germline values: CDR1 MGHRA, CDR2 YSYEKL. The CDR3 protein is CASSQLGLAGGLVGTDTQYF. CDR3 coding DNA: TGCGCCAGCAGCCAACTGGGACTAGCGGGAGGTCTAGTTGGCACAGATACGCAGTATTTT.

Written as DNA, the CDR3 is TGTGCCAGCTCACCCTCTGGGGCAGGGGGCGTTCAGCCCCAGCATTTT. The encoded protein is CASSPSGAGGVQPQHF. The chain is built from TRBV18 and TRBJ1-5; TRBD1 aligns across 8 bases. This CDR3 comprises 16 residues. The J segment lost 6 bases and the V segment lost 3 bases, leaving 10 bases of the junction unmatched. Germline V gene lookup returns CDR1 KGHSH and CDR2 LQKENI.

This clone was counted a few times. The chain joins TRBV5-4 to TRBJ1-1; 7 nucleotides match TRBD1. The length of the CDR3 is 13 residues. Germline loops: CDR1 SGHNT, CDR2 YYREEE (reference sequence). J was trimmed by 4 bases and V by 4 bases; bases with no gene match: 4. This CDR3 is CASSEDRFTEAFF. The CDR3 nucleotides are TGTGCCAGCAGCGAGGACAGGTTCACTGAAGCTTTCTTT. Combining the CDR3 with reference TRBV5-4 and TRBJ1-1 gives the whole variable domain ETGVTQSPTHLIKTRGQQVTLRCSSQSGHNTVSWYQQALGQGPQFIFQYYREEENGRGNFPPRFSGLQFPNYSSELNVNALELDDSALYLCASSEDRFTEAFFGQGTRLTVV.

The CDR3 DNA follows: TGTGCCAGCAGCTTAGGGCTAGGATGGGATGAGCAGTTCTTC. Translated: CASSLGLGWDEQFF. V usage is TRBV7-9 and J usage is TRBJ2-1; D is ambiguous. V was trimmed by 1 base and J by 8 bases, leaving 12 bases between them. The CDR3 is made up of 14 amino acids. CDR1 and CDR2 (germline): SEHNR, FQNEAQ (reference sequence).

In DNA form, the CDR3 reads TGTGCCAGCAGTTTATGCATAAGGGGGCCCTACGAGCAGTACTTC. Protein sequence: CASSLCIRGPYEQYF. The chain links TRBV28 to TRBJ2-7; TRBD1 matches 7 bases. With 0 bases clipped from V and 2 bases from J, the junction kept 4 bases outside the gene matches. Looked up from germline, CDR1 is MDHEN and CDR2 is SYDVKM. The CDR3 has 15 amino acids.

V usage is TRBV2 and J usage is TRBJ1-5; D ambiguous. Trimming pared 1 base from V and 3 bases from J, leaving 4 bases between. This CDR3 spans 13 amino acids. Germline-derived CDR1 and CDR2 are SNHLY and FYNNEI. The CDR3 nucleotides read TGTGCCAGCAGTGAAGGGAACAATCAGCCCCAGCATTTT. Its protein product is CASSEGNNQPQHF.

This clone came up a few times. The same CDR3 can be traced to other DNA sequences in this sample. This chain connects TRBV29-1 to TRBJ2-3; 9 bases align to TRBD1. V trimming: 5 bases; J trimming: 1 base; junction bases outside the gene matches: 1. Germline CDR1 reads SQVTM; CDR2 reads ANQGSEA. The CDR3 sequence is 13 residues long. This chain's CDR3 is CSVRQGGTDTQYF. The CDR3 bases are TGCAGCGTTCGACAGGGGGGCACAGATACGCAGTATTTT.

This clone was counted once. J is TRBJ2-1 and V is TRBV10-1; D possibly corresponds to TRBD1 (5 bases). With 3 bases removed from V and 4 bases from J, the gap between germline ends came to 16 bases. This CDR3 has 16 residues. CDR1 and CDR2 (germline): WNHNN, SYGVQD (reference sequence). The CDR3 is CASSDRALVGYNEQFF. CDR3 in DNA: TGCGCCAGCAGTGACAGGGCCCTAGTGGGATACAATGAGCAGTTCTTC.

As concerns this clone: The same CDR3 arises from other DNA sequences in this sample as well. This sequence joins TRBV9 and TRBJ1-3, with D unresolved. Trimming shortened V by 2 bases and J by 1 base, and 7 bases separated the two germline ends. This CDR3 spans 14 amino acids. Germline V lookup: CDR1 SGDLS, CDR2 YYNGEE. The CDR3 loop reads CASSVGSSGNTIYF. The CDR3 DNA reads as TGTGCCAGCAGCGTGGGCAGTTCTGGAAACACCATATATTTT.